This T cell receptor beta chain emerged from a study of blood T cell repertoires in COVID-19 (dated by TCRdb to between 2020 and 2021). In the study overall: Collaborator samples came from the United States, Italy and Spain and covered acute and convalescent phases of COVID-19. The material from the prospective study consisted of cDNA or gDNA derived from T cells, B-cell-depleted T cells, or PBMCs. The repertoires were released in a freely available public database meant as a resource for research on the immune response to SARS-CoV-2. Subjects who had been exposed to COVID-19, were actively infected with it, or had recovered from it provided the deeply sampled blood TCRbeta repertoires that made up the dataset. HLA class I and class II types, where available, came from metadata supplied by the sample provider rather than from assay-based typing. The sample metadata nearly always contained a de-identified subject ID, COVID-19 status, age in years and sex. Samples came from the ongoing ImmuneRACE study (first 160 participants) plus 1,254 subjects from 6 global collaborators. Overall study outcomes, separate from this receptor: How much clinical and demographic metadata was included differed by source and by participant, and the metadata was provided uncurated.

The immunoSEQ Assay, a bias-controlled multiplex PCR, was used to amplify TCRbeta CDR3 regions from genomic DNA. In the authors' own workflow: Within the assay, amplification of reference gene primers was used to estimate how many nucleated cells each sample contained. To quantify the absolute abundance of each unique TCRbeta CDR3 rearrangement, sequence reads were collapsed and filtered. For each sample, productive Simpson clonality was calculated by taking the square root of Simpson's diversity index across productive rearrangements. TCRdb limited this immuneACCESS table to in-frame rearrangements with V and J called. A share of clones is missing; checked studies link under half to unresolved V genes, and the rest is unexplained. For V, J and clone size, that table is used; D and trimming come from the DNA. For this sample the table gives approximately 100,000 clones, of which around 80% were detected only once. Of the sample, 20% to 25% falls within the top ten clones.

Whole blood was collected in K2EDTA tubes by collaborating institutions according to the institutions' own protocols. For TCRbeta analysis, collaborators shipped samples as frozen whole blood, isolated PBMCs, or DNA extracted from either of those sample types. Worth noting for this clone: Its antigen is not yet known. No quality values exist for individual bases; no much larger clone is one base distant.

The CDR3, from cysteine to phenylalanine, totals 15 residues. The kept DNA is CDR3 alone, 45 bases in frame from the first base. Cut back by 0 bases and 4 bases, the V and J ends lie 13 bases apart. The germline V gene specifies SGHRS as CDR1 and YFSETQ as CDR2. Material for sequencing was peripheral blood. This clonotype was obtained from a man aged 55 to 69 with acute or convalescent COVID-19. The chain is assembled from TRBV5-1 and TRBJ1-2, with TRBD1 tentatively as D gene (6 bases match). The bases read TGCGCCAGCAGCTTGGCAGCAGGGGTTCCCTATGGCTACACCTTC. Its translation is CASSLAAGVPYGYTF.